The next 28 T cell receptor beta chains were all read from a single sample in a study of cytomegalovirus exposure and HLA in healthy donors. A multiplex PCR was run with 60 Vbeta primers and 13 Jbeta primers. This table comes from immunoSEQ multiplex PCR, and its TCRdb copy is limited to in-frame clones, with some not included. Here the sample spans some 100,000 clones, about 70% being singletons. Sequencing used PBMCs. These receptors were taken from a woman between 40 and 55 years old in good health and CMV-seronegative.

The rearrangement joins TRBV11-2 to TRBJ1-2; no reliable D call. CDR1 is SGHAT and CDR2 is FQNNGV in the germline V gene. V shed 1 base and J shed 2 bases, with 5 bases lying between them. CDR3 length: 13 residues. CDR3 nucleotide sequence: TGTGCCAGCAGCTTAGGCAGGAACTATGGCTACACCTTC. Translation gives CASSLGRNYGYTF. Complete variable domain (other parts from reference TRBV11-2 and TRBJ1-2): EAGVAQSPRYKIIEKRQSVAFWCNPISGHATLYWYQQILGQGPKLLIQFQNNGVVDDSQLPKDRFSAERLKGVDSTLKIQPAKLEDSAVYLCASSLGRNYGYTFGSGTRLTVV.

This clone has just one count. J is TRBJ2-2 and V is TRBV7-9; no reliable D call. Germline CDR1 reads SEHNR; CDR2 reads FQNEAQ (reference sequence). V lost 1 base, J lost 4 bases, and 7 bases lay in between. The CDR3 spans 14 residues. The CDR3 protein is CASSLVETTGELFF. The DNA of the CDR3 is TGTGCCAGCAGCTTAGTGGAGACCACCGGGGAGCTGTTTTTT.

The V call is TRBV7-8, the J call TRBJ1-1; D is undetermined. V dropped 2 bases and J dropped 0 bases, with 7 bases sitting between them. The germline gives CDR1 SGHVS, CDR2 FQNEAQ. This CDR3 has 14 amino acids. CDR3 in DNA: TGTGCCAGCAGCTTATTCCGGTTGAACACTGAAGCTTTCTTT. This encodes CASSLFRLNTEAFF.

As regards this clone: Within the sample, other DNA sequences also encode this same CDR3. The chain uses TRBV19 and TRBJ1-1; 7 bases match TRBD1. Trimming cost V 4 bases and J 0 bases; bases outside gene matches: 2. CDR3 length: 14 residues. Looked up from germline, CDR1 is LNHDA and CDR2 is SQIVND (reference sequence). In nucleotides, the CDR3 is TGTGCCAGTAGTAGGGGACAGTTGAACACTGAAGCTTTCTTT. It is translated as CASSRGQLNTEAFF.

This clone was counted a few times. This chain links TRBV28 with TRBJ1-5; D might be TRBD1 (6 bases). Germline CDR1 MDHEN, CDR2 SYDVKM. This CDR3 is built from 15 residues. Between the trimmed V and J ends, which lost 1 base and 9 bases, there was a span of 16 bases. The DNA of the CDR3 is TGTGCCAGCAGTTTATTACAGGGTATGGGTAGGCCCCAGCATTTT. Translating gives CASSLLQGMGRPQHF.

V is TRBV27 and J is TRBJ1-4, with 8 bases aligning to TRBD1. Germline CDR1 MNHEY, CDR2 SMNVEV (reference sequence). With V trimmed by 3 bases and J by 7 bases, 10 bases remained unmatched. The CDR3 sequence is 16 residues long. The CDR3 is CASSFSGGSWGEKLFF. In DNA form, the CDR3 reads TGTGCCAGCAGTTTCTCAGGGGGCAGCTGGGGTGAAAAACTGTTTTTT.

The V call is TRBV5-6, the J call TRBJ1-2; TRBD1 aligns across 7 bases. Germline trimming cut 4 bases from V and 2 bases from J; bases unmatched to any gene: 11. This CDR3 spans 16 amino acids. Germline lookup yields CDR1 SGHDT and CDR2 YYEEEE. The CDR3 region is CASSILSTGRNYGYTF. The CDR3 coding sequence is TGTGCCAGCAGCATACTCTCGACAGGGCGAAACTATGGCTACACCTTC.

This clone was found a few times. CDR3 in DNA: TGTGCCAGCATACAGTTCAGTAATGAAAAACTGTTTTTT. It yields the protein CASIQFSNEKLFF. The V and J genes are TRBV2 and TRBJ1-4; D remains ambiguous. V was cut by 7 bases and J by 4 bases, with 10 bases left in between. Germline V gene lookup returns CDR1 SNHLY and CDR2 FYNNEI. This CDR3 has 13 amino acids.

This chain links TRBV27 with TRBJ2-1, with 13 nucleotides matching TRBD2. Germline CDR1 is MNHEY and CDR2 is SMNVEV (reference sequence). Trimming at V came to 5 bases and at J to 10 bases, leaving 8 bases not matched to a gene. This CDR3 has 15 amino acids. CDR3: CASSTGTSGIREQFF. CDR3 coding DNA: TGTGCCAGCAGTACCGGGACTAGCGGGATAAGGGAGCAGTTCTTC.

This clone came up once. The V call is TRBV16, the J call TRBJ2-2; D remains ambiguous. Germline V gene lookup returns CDR1 KGHSY and CDR2 FQNENV. The CDR3 has 13 residues. Trimming pared 0 bases from V and 6 bases from J, leaving 5 bases between. CDR3 bases: TGTGCCAGCAGCCAATCGACATCCGGGGAGCTGTTTTTT. It yields the protein CASSQSTSGELFF.

CDR3: CASSVGLTGDQPQHF. The CDR3 DNA is TGTGCCAGCAGCGTAGGCTTAACAGGGGATCAGCCCCAGCATTTT. The genes are TRBV9 and TRBJ1-5; 7 nucleotides match TRBD1. This CDR3 contains 15 residues. V lost 0 bases, J lost 5 bases, and 5 bases stayed unmatched. Germline loops: CDR1 SGDLS, CDR2 YYNGEE.

This chain connects TRBV29-1 to TRBJ1-3; the match to TRBD1 covers 8 bases. Trimming cost V 2 bases and J 0 bases; bases outside gene matches: 3. This CDR3 spans 15 amino acids. Germline assignment: CDR1 SQVTM and CDR2 ANQGSEA. CDR3 bases: TGCAGCGTTGAACGGCAGGGGGCCTCTGGAAACACCATATATTTT. Protein product: CSVERQGASGNTIYF.

The chain uses TRBV25-1 and TRBJ2-2; TRBD2 aligns across 12 bases. CDR3 length equals 16 residues. The ends lost 2 bases at V and 6 bases at J; junction bases unmatched: 4. From germline, CDR1 is MGHDK and CDR2 SYGVNS. The CDR3 nucleotides are TGTGCCAGCAGTGAACTAGCGGGGGGGCCCCCCGGGGAGCTGTTTTTT. This gives the protein CASSELAGGPPGELFF.

V and J are TRBV2 and TRBJ2-7, with TRBD1 as a possible D gene (6 bases). V was pared by 6 bases and J by 3 bases, with 18 bases between. Germline assignment: CDR1 SNHLY and CDR2 FYNNEI. The CDR3 covers 15 residues. CDR3 nucleotides: TGTGCCAGCAGGGACTGGACAGCTAACCTCTACGAGCAGTACTTC. Translating it yields CASRDWTANLYEQYF.

This clone has just a few counts. The CDR3 protein is CASSQGTSGGAETQYF. The CDR3 DNA reads TGCGCCAGCAGCCAAGGGACTAGCGGGGGCGCAGAGACCCAGTACTTC. The J gene is TRBJ2-5, the V gene TRBV5-1; 14 bases map to TRBD2. V lost 4 bases to trimming and J lost 4 bases; unmatched junction nucleotides: 6. This CDR3 is built from 16 residues. Germline V gene lookup returns CDR1 SGHRS and CDR2 YFSETQ.

The gene calls are TRBV7-2 and TRBJ2-3; D is undetermined. Trimming took off 5 bases at V and 4 bases at J, with 10 bases between the two ends. This CDR3 comprises 13 residues. Germline lookup yields CDR1 SGHTA and CDR2 FQGNSA. CDR3 DNA: TGTGCCAGCAGCAGAGCGCGCGCAGATACGCAGTATTTT. This gives the protein CASSRARADTQYF.

This clone was seen a single time. The V call is TRBV7-8, the J call TRBJ2-7, with TRBD1 identical over 8 bases. CDR3 length: 12 amino acids. V dropped 8 bases and J dropped 5; count of bases not matched to a gene: 5. The V gene's germline CDR1 is SGHVS and CDR2 FQNEAQ. In DNA, the CDR3 is TGTGCCAGCTCGGACAGGGCCCACGAGCAGTACTTC. This gives the protein CASSDRAHEQYF.

This chain connects TRBV5-1 to TRBJ2-3; the match to TRBD1 covers 8 bases. The CDR3 extends over 18 amino acids. Germline trimming cut 3 bases from V and 0 bases from J; bases unmatched to any gene: 12. Germline-derived CDR1 and CDR2 are SGHRS and YFSETQ. The CDR3 nucleotides are TGCGCCAGCAGCTCCGGACAGGGCCTTTTACTCAGCACAGATACGCAGTATTTT. It specifies CASSSGQGLLLSTDTQYF.

The chain recombines TRBV30 with TRBJ1-1; D is unresolved. V was pared by 1 base and J by 8 bases, with 8 bases between. This CDR3 spans 11 amino acids. Germline V CDR1 and CDR2: GTSNPN, SVGIG (reference sequence). The CDR3 coding sequence is TGTGCCTGGAGTGACCCGACAGAAGCTTTCTTT. It codes for CAWSDPTEAFF.

The rearrangement links TRBV27 to TRBJ2-1; TRBD1 might be the D (6 bases). The CDR3 is made up of 16 amino acids. V dropped 6 bases and J dropped 0 bases, with 15 bases sitting between them. CDR1 and CDR2 (germline): MNHEY, SMNVEV (reference sequence). This CDR3 is CASRLTGPSSYNEQFF. The DNA of the CDR3 is TGTGCCAGCAGACTGACAGGCCCCAGCTCCTACAATGAGCAGTTCTTC.

About this clone itself: The junction does not match germline at one end; this may be a read error. The V call is TRBV7-7, the J call TRBJ2-5, with TRBD2 identical over 12 bases. CDR3 length equals 17 residues. CDR1 and CDR2 from the germline V gene are SSHAT and FNYEAQ (reference sequence). CDR3 in DNA: TGTGCTAGCAGCGAGGATACTAGCGGGGGGATCCAAGAGACCCAGTACTTC. It specifies CASSEDTSGGIQETQYF.

The gene calls are TRBV7-3 and TRBJ2-5; 8 bases map to TRBD2. With 4 bases clipped from V and 4 bases from J, the junction kept 8 bases outside the gene matches. This CDR3 is 15 amino acids long. Germline V CDR1 and CDR2: SGHTA, FQGTGA. CDR3 sequence: CASSSYGGAGETQYF. Written as DNA, the CDR3 is TGTGCCAGCAGCTCCTACGGGGGGGCTGGAGAGACCCAGTACTTC.

The V call is TRBV2, the J call TRBJ2-7; 9 bases match TRBD2. The CDR3 is made up of 15 amino acids. The V segment lost 3 bases and the J segment 4 bases; nucleotides outside the gene matches: 7. Germline V lookup: CDR1 SNHLY, CDR2 FYNNEI. The CDR3: CASSEGLAGRYEQYF. The CDR3 bases are TGTGCCAGCAGTGAGGGGCTAGCGGGGAGGTACGAGCAGTACTTC.

The chain carries TRBV2 and TRBJ1-1, with 7 bases identical to TRBD1. The CDR3 is 15 residues long. From germline, CDR1 is SNHLY and CDR2 FYNNEI. J lost 5 bases, V lost 5 bases, and 11 bases had no gene match. The DNA for the CDR3 is TGTGCCAGCAGTCTAAGGACAGGTTTGGGTACTGAAGCTTTCTTT. Translating gives CASSLRTGLGTEAFF.

The V gene is TRBV9, the J gene TRBJ2-5; TRBD1 might be the D (7 bases). Germline CDR1 is SGDLS and CDR2 is YYNGEE. The V and J ends lost 2 bases and 0 bases respectively, with 11 bases between them. The CDR3 extends over 15 amino acids. The CDR3 here is CASSVRGTDQETQYF. The CDR3 nucleotides are TGTGCCAGCAGCGTCCGGGGGACAGACCAAGAGACCCAGTACTTC. The whole variable domain, filled in from reference TRBV9 and TRBJ2-5, reads DSGVTQTPKHLITATGQRVTLRCSPRSGDLSVYWYQQSLDQGLQFLIQYYNGEERAKGNILERFSAQQFPDLHSELNLSSLELGDSALYFCASSVRGTDQETQYFGPGTRLLVL.

The chain uses TRBV4-3 and TRBJ2-2; D gene uncertain. Germline V gene sequence: CDR1 LGHNA, CDR2 YSLEER. The CDR3 loop spans 15 amino acids. V was pared by 4 bases and J by 2 bases, with 11 bases between. CDR3 amino acids: CASSRAPVNTGELFF. The CDR3 DNA is TGCGCCAGCAGCCGAGCCCCGGTTAACACCGGGGAGCTGTTTTTT.

This chain links TRBV9 with TRBJ2-2, with 7 bases lining up with TRBD2. J lost 1 base, V lost 6 bases, and 3 bases had no gene match. The CDR3 consists of 14 residues. Germline V CDR1 and CDR2: SGDLS, YYNGEE. CDR3 nucleotide sequence: TGTGCCAGCAATCCTAGCGGGAACACCGGGGAGCTGTTTTTT. Protein product: CASNPSGNTGELFF.

This rearrangement joins TRBV7-9 to TRBJ1-1, with a weak D call TRBD1 (5 bases). CDR1 and CDR2 (germline): SEHNR, FQNEAQ (reference sequence). The CDR3 is 14 amino acids. V was clipped by 7 bases and J by 5 bases, with 17 bases between them. The CDR3 here is CASTSQGVTTEAFF. In DNA form, the CDR3 reads TGTGCCAGCACCTCCCAAGGGGTTACGACTGAAGCTTTCTTT.